This TCR beta chain was documented in a study of blood T cell repertoires in COVID-19. Study context: For recovered donors of Cohort 3, there were two negative PCRs, clearance, or symptom resolution.

Enrolled through a virtual design, the participants were between roughly 18 and 95 years of age and came from around 25 US areas. Assignment of participants to cohorts was predicated upon participant-reported clinical history. From germline, CDR1 is SGDLS and CDR2 YYNGEE. V was clipped by 0 bases and J by 9 bases; unmatched bases: 4. The CDR3 sequence is 15 residues long. Original processing notes: Estimation of nucleated cell counts was performed using reference gene primer amplification. The method was immunoSEQ multiplex PCR; TCRdb's version includes in-frame clones alone and lacks a portion of them. V and J calls and clone size follow that table, whereas D and trimming were derived from the DNA. The sample shows approximately 240,000 clones, 80% to 90% of them seen only once.

Input material: PBMCs or T cells enriched from blood (not recorded which). The sequence derives from a woman aged 45-65 years in a cohort exposed to, infected with or recovered from COVID-19 (not recorded which). The V gene is TRBV9, the J gene TRBJ1-6; 9 bases match TRBD1. CDR3 sequence reads: CASSVDPTGGSPLHF. In DNA, the CDR3 is TGTGCCAGCAGCGTAGATCCGACAGGGGGTTCACCCCTCCACTTT.